These 32 T cell receptor beta chains share one sample of origin, sequenced in a study of cytomegalovirus exposure and HLA in healthy donors. The PCR ran on 60 Vbeta and 13 Jbeta primers. The table came from immunoSEQ multiplex PCR; TCRdb's copy has only in-frame clones and leaves some out. The sample lists 120,000 to 150,000 clones; roughly 80% were seen once. Material for sequencing was PBMCs. Receptors were obtained from a woman aged 40 to 50 in good health and CMV-seropositive.

The chain links TRBV5-6 to TRBJ1-6, with D maybe TRBD1 (5 bases). Trimming removed 1 base at V and 5 bases at J, with 10 bases between. This CDR3 spans 15 amino acids. Germline V CDR1 and CDR2: SGHDT, YYEEEE. The CDR3 DNA is TGTGCCAGCAGCTTGATGGCAGGGAATAATTCACCCCTCCACTTT. Its translation: CASSLMAGNNSPLHF.

The gene calls are TRBV14 and TRBJ1-4, with TRBD1 identical over 7 bases. Looked up from germline, CDR1 is SGHDN and CDR2 is FVKESK. The CDR3 has 15 amino acids. V shed 1 base and J 5 bases; nucleotides not matched to a gene: 4. The CDR3 sequence is CASSQGRGRNEKLFF. Here the CDR3 DNA reads TGTGCCAGCAGCCAAGGGAGGGGGCGCAATGAAAAACTGTTTTTT. The full variable domain, with the rest looked up from reference TRBV14 and TRBJ1-4, is EAGVTQFPSHSVIEKGQTVTLRCDPISGHDNLYWYRRVMGKEIKFLLHFVKESKQDESGMPNNRFLAERTGGTYSTLKVQPAELEDSGVYFCASSQGRGRNEKLFFGSGTQLSVL.

The chain recombines TRBV7-9 with TRBJ1-4; the D gene is possibly TRBD1 (6 bases). CDR1 SEHNR and CDR2 FQNEAQ come from the germline V gene (reference sequence). The CDR3 runs 14 residues. The ends were cut back, 3 bases at V and 10 bases at J, with 15 bases in the middle. In nucleotides, the CDR3 is TGTGCCAGCAGCTTTCGGTCAGGGGAGGGAAAACTGTTTTTT. This translates into CASSFRSGEGKLFF.

The chain has TRBV19 and TRBJ2-1, with D possibly being TRBD2 (5 bases). There are 14 residues in the CDR3. Trimming pared 7 bases from V and 3 bases from J, leaving 13 bases between. Germline V CDR1 and CDR2: LNHDA, SQIVND (reference sequence). CDR3 coding DNA: TGTGCCAGTACCAACGCCGGGAACTACAATGAGCAGTTCTTC. Residues: CASTNAGNYNEQFF.

This clone occurred a few times. This sequence joins TRBV5-4 and TRBJ1-2; D is uncertain. Germline-derived CDR1 and CDR2 are SGHNT and YYREEE (reference sequence). This CDR3 is 12 amino acids long. Trimming took off 1 base at V and 8 bases at J, with 9 bases between the two ends. In DNA, the CDR3 is TGTGCCAGCAGCTTGCCCAATTTGGGCTACACCTTC. This gives the protein CASSLPNLGYTF.

The chain uses TRBV11-2 and TRBJ2-1, with TRBD2 identical over 15 bases. The ends lost 5 bases at V and 0 bases at J; junction bases unmatched: 5. Per germline, CDR1 SGHAT and CDR2 FQNNGV. The CDR3 is made up of 18 amino acids. This CDR3 reads CASSLGTSGRSSYNEQFF. CDR3 sequence (DNA): TGTGCCAGCAGCCTCGGGACTAGCGGGAGGAGCTCCTACAATGAGCAGTTCTTC.

This clone was detected only once. The chain uses TRBV7-2 and TRBJ2-7, with 9 bases aligning to TRBD2. V dropped 1 base and J dropped 4; count of bases not matched to a gene: 8. The CDR3 is 16 amino acids. The germline V gene has CDR1 SGHTA and CDR2 FQGNSA. This CDR3 reads CASSLVAGGGLYEQYF. CDR3 DNA sequence: TGTGCCAGCAGCTTAGTGGCGGGGGGGGGATTATACGAGCAGTACTTC.

This chain uses TRBV18 with TRBJ2-1; D is undetermined. Germline assignment: CDR1 KGHSH and CDR2 LQKENI. This CDR3 has 13 residues. Trimming pared 6 bases from V and 1 base from J, leaving 7 bases between. The CDR3 coding sequence is TGTGCCAGCTCGGAGTCGTCCTACAATGAGCAGTTCTTC. It specifies CASSESSYNEQFF.

The chain has TRBV30 and TRBJ2-2, with no clear D. From germline, CDR1 is GTSNPN and CDR2 SVGIG (reference sequence). The CDR3 is 11 residues long. Trimming shortened V by 3 bases and J by 5 bases, and 4 bases separated the two germline ends. DNA for the CDR3: TGTGCCTGGAGGAGGACCGGGGAGCTGTTTTTT. Translating it yields CAWRRTGELFF.

J is TRBJ2-2 and V is TRBV7-2, with a weak D call TRBD2 (6 bases). V was clipped by 5 bases and J by 1 base, with 14 bases between them. The germline gives CDR1 SGHTA, CDR2 FQGNSA. The CDR3 runs to 16 residues. The CDR3 DNA sequence: TGTGCCAGCAGCGCCCGGACGGGGGTGAACACCGGGGAGCTGTTTTTT. Residues: CASSARTGVNTGELFF.

This sequence joins TRBV5-4 and TRBJ1-5; TRBD1 might be the D (6 bases). The germline gives CDR1 SGHNT, CDR2 YYREEE (reference sequence). CDR3 length: 14 residues. V gave up 2 bases and J gave up 4 bases, with 10 bases separating them. The CDR3 coding sequence is TGTGCCAGCAGCTTCCCAGGGGCGAATCAGCCCCAGCATTTT. It yields the protein CASSFPGANQPQHF.

The chain combines TRBV18 with TRBJ2-3; D gene unclear. The CDR3 totals 13 residues. Germline values: CDR1 KGHSH, CDR2 LQKENI. Trimming took 4 bases from V and 1 from J, leaving 6 bases between them. The CDR3 region has the DNA TGTGCCAGCTCACTAGGAGGCACAGATACGCAGTATTTT. The encoded protein is CASSLGGTDTQYF.

The chain has TRBV7-2 and TRBJ2-1; D is perhaps TRBD1 (5 bases). The CDR3 spans 14 residues. The germline V and J ends were trimmed by 3 bases and 7 bases, with 13 bases remaining between them. Germline CDR1 and CDR2: SGHTA and FQGNSA. This CDR3 reads CASSLRDSINEQFF. The DNA for the CDR3 is TGTGCCAGCAGCTTGCGAGACAGCATAAATGAGCAGTTCTTC.

The V and J genes are TRBV11-2 and TRBJ2-1, with D perhaps TRBD2 (7 bases). The germline V gene encodes CDR1 SGHAT and CDR2 FQNNGV. This CDR3 is 13 amino acids long. The ends were cut back, 10 bases at V and 8 bases at J, with 18 bases in the middle. CDR3 nucleotides: TGTGCCATAAGGGGGGGGGTTGAGGATGAGCAGTTCTTC. This encodes CAIRGGVEDEQFF.

The V gene is TRBV5-4, the J gene TRBJ2-1; 9 bases are a match to TRBD1. V was clipped by 7 bases and J by 5 bases; unmatched bases: 7. CDR1 is SGHNT, CDR2 YYREEE, per germline (reference sequence). This CDR3 contains 14 residues. CDR3 DNA sequence: TGTGCCAGCTCCCGGGACAGGGTTAACAATGAGCAGTTCTTC. It encodes CASSRDRVNNEQFF.

The V gene is TRBV28, the J gene TRBJ2-3; TRBD2 aligns across 8 bases. CDR1 and CDR2 from the germline V gene are MDHEN and SYDVKM. J lost 4 bases, V lost 3 bases, and 15 bases had no gene match. The CDR3 spans 18 residues. Written as DNA, the CDR3 is TGTGCCAGCAGTTTCCTCAGTAACGGGGGGGATTTAGCAGATACGCAGTATTTT. It encodes CASSFLSNGGDLADTQYF.

This chain joins TRBV5-6 and TRBJ1-5; 7 bases match TRBD1. The length of the CDR3 is 15 residues. Trimming removed 2 bases from V and 6 bases from J; junction bases left unmatched: 8. Per germline, CDR1 SGHDT and CDR2 YYEEEE. The CDR3 loop is CASSFRQGNAQPQHF. DNA for the CDR3: TGTGCCAGCAGCTTCCGACAGGGTAACGCTCAGCCCCAGCATTTT.

The genes are TRBV28 and TRBJ2-3; 11 positions agree with TRBD2. The junction had 4 bases not matched to a gene; V was cut back by 4 bases and J by 7 bases. The CDR3 contains 14 residues. The germline V gene encodes CDR1 MDHEN and CDR2 SYDVKM. The DNA for the CDR3 is TGTGCCAGCAGTTGGACTAGCGGGCGGAATACGCAGTATTTT. Protein: CASSWTSGRNTQYF.

The rearrangement uses TRBV2 and TRBJ2-7; D perhaps matches TRBD2 (6 bases). Trimming removed 8 bases from V and 4 bases from J, with 15 bases in between. The CDR3 sequence is 13 residues long. Germline V gene sequence: CDR1 SNHLY, CDR2 FYNNEI. The CDR3 sequence is CASRGDSAYEQYF. Here the CDR3 DNA reads TGTGCCAGCCGTGGGGACTCCGCTTACGAGCAGTACTTC.

The chain has TRBV2 and TRBJ2-2; tentatively, D is TRBD1 (6 bases). Germline-derived CDR1 and CDR2 are SNHLY and FYNNEI. This CDR3 is built from 16 residues. The V end lost 3 bases, the J end lost 0 bases, and 11 bases lay between the germline ends. The chain's CDR3 is CASSDTGLPNTGELFF. Here the CDR3 DNA reads TGTGCCAGCAGTGATACAGGGTTGCCGAACACCGGGGAGCTGTTTTTT.

Only a few counts were recorded for this clone. V and J are TRBV6-5 and TRBJ2-3, with 7 bases that match TRBD2. The junction had 6 bases not matched to a gene; V was cut back by 1 base and J by 5 bases. Germline V gene data show CDR1 as MNHEY and CDR2 as SVGAGI. This CDR3 region has 15 residues. The CDR3 loop reads CASSYLAGAVDTQYF. The DNA for the CDR3 is TGTGCCAGCAGTTACTTGGCGGGAGCGGTAGATACGCAGTATTTT.

The V gene is TRBV28, the J gene TRBJ2-2; TRBD1 is a possible D gene (5 bases). Trimming left V 5 bases short and J 4 bases short, with 11 bases between. CDR1 is MDHEN, CDR2 SYDVKM, per germline. There are 14 residues in the CDR3. CDR3 loop: CASSPQGVTGELFF. As DNA, the CDR3 is TGTGCCAGCAGTCCCCAGGGCGTCACCGGGGAGCTGTTTTTT.

The rearrangement joins TRBV27 to TRBJ2-3, with 11 bases that match TRBD2. With 4 bases clipped from V and 6 bases from J, the junction kept 9 bases outside the gene matches. CDR1 MNHEY and CDR2 SMNVEV come from the germline V gene (reference sequence). The CDR3 consists of 16 residues. CDR3 residues: CASSSVAGGPFDTQYF. In DNA form, the CDR3 reads TGTGCCAGCAGTTCAGTAGCGGGGGGGCCATTTGATACGCAGTATTTT.

The chain links TRBV6-1 to TRBJ1-2, with D perhaps matching TRBD1 (6 bases). With 6 bases removed from V and 4 bases from J, the gap between germline ends came to 15 bases. Germline V gene data show CDR1 as MNHNS and CDR2 as SASEGT. The CDR3 is 14 residues long. CDR3 residues: CASREGGVLYGYTF. The CDR3 nucleotides are TGTGCCAGCAGAGAGGGGGGGGTACTCTATGGCTACACCTTC.

This chain links TRBV21-1 with TRBJ2-7; TRBD1, the table's D call, lacks a check against the DNA. TRBV21-1 is marked as a pseudogene. This CDR3 has 15 residues. The DNA of the CDR3 is TGTGCCAGCAGCACGCGCAAAGACAGGGGTTACGAGCAGTACTTC. It translates to CASSTRKDRGYEQYF.

The genes are TRBV25-1 and TRBJ1-5; 11 nucleotides agree with TRBD1. Germline V gives CDR1 MGHDK, CDR2 SYGVNS. V shed 7 bases and J 4 bases; nucleotides not matched to a gene: 6. The CDR3 has 15 amino acids. Here the CDR3 DNA reads TGTGCCAGCACCCCGGACAGGGGGCAAAATCAGCCCCAGCATTTT. Translated: CASTPDRGQNQPQHF. The full variable domain, with the rest looked up from reference TRBV25-1 and TRBJ1-5, is EADIYQTPRYLVIGTGKKITLECSQTMGHDKMYWYQQDPGMELHLIHYSYGVNSTEKGDLSSESTVSRIRTEHFPLTLESARPSHTSQYLCASTPDRGQNQPQHFGDGTRLSIL.

The chain links TRBV7-9 to TRBJ1-2; D possibly corresponds to TRBD1 (5 bases). Germline V gene sequence: CDR1 SEHNR, CDR2 FQNEAQ (reference sequence). V was pared by 2 bases and J by 8 bases, with 15 bases between. This CDR3 is built from 14 residues. CDR3 coding DNA: TGTGCCAGCAGCTTAAGAACAGGATCGCAGGGCTACACCTTC. Its protein is CASSLRTGSQGYTF.

The genes are TRBV25-1 and TRBJ1-2; TRBD1 matches at 7 bases. Trimming took 3 bases from V and 8 from J; bases not matched to a gene: 9. Germline loops: CDR1 MGHDK, CDR2 SYGVNS. The CDR3 runs 14 residues. The CDR3 DNA sequence: TGTGCCAGCAGTGAGGGACAGTCGACTTGGGGCTACACCTTC. Its protein product is CASSEGQSTWGYTF.

The chain has TRBV5-6 and TRBJ2-7; TRBD2 aligns across 10 bases. From germline, CDR1 is SGHDT and CDR2 YYEEEE. The V gene end was trimmed by 4 bases and the J gene end by 3 bases; junction bases not matched to a gene: 4. The CDR3 has 14 amino acids. DNA of the CDR3: TGTGCCAGCAGCATTAGCGGGGGGCACTACGAGCAGTACTTC. Its translation: CASSISGGHYEQYF.

V and J are TRBV28 and TRBJ2-7, with TRBD1 matching over 9 bases. The CDR3 totals 16 residues. CDR1 is MDHEN and CDR2 is SYDVKM in the germline V gene. Trimming took 4 bases from V and 3 from J; bases not matched to a gene: 10. The CDR3 loop is CASSSPTGGGGYEQYF. As DNA, the CDR3 is TGTGCCAGCAGTTCCCCTACAGGGGGCGGTGGCTACGAGCAGTACTTC.

Points on this clone: Other DNA sequences within the sample encode an identical CDR3. The chain employs TRBV19 and TRBJ1-1, with 7 positions matching TRBD1. Trimming took 5 bases from V and 0 from J; bases not matched to a gene: 6. The CDR3 length is 15 residues. Per germline, CDR1 LNHDA and CDR2 SQIVND (reference sequence). The CDR3 DNA reads as TGTGCCAGTAGTCCAAGACAGGGACTGAACACTGAAGCTTTCTTT. Protein product: CASSPRQGLNTEAFF.

The V gene is TRBV27, the J gene TRBJ2-1; D may be TRBD2 (6 bases). Between the trimmed V and J ends, which lost 5 bases and 0 bases, there was a span of 11 bases. CDR1 MNHEY and CDR2 SMNVEV come from the germline V gene (reference sequence). The CDR3 length is 15 residues. The CDR3 DNA is TGTGCCAGCAGTCCTACGACTAGCTCCTACAATGAGCAGTTCTTC. Encoded protein: CASSPTTSSYNEQFF.